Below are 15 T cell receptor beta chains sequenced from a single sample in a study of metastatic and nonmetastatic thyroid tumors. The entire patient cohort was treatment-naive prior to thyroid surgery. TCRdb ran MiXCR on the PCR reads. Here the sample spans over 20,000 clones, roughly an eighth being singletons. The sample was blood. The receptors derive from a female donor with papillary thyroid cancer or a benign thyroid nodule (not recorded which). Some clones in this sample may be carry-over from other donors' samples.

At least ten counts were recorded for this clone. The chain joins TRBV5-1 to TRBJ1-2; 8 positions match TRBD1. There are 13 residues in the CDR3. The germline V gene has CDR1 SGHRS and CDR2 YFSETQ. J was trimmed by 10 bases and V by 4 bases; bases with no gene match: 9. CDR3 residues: CASSQGQATAYTF. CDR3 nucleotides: TGCGCCAGCAGCCAGGGACAGGCAACTGCCTACACCTTC.

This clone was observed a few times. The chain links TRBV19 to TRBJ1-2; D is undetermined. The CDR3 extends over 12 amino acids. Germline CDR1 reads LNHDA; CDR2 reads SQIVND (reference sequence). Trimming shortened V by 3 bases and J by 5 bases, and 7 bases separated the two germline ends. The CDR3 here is CASSMQIYGYTF. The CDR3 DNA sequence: TGTGCCAGTAGTATGCAGATTTATGGCTACACCTTC. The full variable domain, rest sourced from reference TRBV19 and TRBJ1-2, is DGGITQSPKYLFRKEGQNVTLSCEQNLNHDAMYWYRQDPGQGLRLIYYSQIVNDFQKGDIAEGYSVSREKKESFPLTVTSAQKNPTAFYLCASSMQIYGYTFGSGTRLTVV.

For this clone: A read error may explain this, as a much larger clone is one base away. The CDR3 nucleotides are TGTGCCAGCAGCCCGGACGGGCTAGGGACCCAGTACTTC. This sequence encodes CASSPDGLGTQYF. The chain couples TRBV5-4 to TRBJ2-5; D call uncertain. CDR1 is SGHNT and CDR2 is YYREEE in the germline V gene (reference sequence). The CDR3 runs 13 residues. Trimming left V 4 bases short and J 7 bases short, with 14 bases between.

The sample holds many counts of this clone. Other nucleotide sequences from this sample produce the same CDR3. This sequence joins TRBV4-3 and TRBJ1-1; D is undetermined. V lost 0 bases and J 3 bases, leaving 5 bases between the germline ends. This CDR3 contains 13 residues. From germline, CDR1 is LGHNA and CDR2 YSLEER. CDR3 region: CASSQDGDTEAFF. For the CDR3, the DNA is TGCGCCAGCAGCCAAGATGGCGACACTGAAGCTTTCTTT.

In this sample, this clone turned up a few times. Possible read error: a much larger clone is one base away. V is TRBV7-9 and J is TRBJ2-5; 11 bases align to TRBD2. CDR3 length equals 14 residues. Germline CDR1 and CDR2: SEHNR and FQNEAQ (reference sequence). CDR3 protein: CACSSSGGQETQYF. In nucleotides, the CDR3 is TGTGCCTGCAGCTCTAGCGGGGGGCAAGAGACCCAGTACTTC.

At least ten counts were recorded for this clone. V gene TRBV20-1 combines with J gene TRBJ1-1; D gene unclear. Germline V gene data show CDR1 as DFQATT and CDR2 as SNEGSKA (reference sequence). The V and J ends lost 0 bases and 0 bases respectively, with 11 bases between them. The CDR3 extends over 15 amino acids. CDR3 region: CSARDGVRVNTEAFF. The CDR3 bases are TGCAGTGCTAGAGATGGGGTTCGTGTGAACACTGAAGCTTTCTTT.

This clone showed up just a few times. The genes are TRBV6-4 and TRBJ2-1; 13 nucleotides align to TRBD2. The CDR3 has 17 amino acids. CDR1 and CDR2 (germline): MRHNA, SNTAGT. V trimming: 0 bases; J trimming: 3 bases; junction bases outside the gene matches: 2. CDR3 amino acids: CASSDSGTSGNYNEQFF. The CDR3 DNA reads TGTGCCAGCAGTGACTCAGGGACTAGCGGGAACTACAATGAGCAGTTCTTC.

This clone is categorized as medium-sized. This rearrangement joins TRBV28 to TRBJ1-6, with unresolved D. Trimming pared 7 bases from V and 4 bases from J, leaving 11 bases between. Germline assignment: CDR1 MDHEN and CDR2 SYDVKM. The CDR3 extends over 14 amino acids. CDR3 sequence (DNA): TGTGCCAGCAAACGGCACGCTTATAATTCACCCCTCCACTTT. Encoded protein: CASKRHAYNSPLHF.

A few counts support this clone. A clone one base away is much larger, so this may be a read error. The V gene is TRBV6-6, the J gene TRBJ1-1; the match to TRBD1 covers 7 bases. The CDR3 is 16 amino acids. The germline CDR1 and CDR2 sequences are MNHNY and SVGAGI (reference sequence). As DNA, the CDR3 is TGTGCCAGCAGTTACGGGGGAGGGGGCGTAATGACTGAAGCTTTCTTC. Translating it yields CASSYGGGGVMTEAFF.

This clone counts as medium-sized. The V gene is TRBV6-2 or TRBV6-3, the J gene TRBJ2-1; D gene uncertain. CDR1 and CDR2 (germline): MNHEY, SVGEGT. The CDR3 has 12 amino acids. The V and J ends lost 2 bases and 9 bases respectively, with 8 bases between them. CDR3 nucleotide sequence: TGTGCCAGCAGTTACCCTCCAGGTGAGCAGTTCTTC. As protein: CASSYPPGEQFF.

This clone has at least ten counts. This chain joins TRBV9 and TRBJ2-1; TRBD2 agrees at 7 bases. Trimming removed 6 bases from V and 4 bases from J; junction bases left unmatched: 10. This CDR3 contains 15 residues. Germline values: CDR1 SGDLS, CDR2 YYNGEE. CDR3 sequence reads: CASNLGSGVYNEQFF. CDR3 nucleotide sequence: TGTGCCAGCAACCTAGGCAGCGGGGTTTACAATGAGCAGTTCTTC.

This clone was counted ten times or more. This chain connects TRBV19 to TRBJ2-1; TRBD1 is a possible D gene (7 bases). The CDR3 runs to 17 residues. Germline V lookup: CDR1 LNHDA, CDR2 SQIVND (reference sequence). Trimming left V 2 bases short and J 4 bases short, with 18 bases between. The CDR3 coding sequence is TGTGCCAGTAGTATAATGGGCGGGGACAGCGGTTACAATGAGCAGTTCTTC. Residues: CASSIMGGDSGYNEQFF. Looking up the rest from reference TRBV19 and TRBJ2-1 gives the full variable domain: DGGITQSPKYLFRKEGQNVTLSCEQNLNHDAMYWYRQDPGQGLRLIYYSQIVNDFQKGDIAEGYSVSREKKESFPLTVTSAQKNPTAFYLCASSIMGGDSGYNEQFFGPGTRLTVL.

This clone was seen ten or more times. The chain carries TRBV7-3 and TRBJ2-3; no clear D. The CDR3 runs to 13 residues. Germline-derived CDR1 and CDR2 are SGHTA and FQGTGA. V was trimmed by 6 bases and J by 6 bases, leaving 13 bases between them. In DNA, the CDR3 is TGTGCCAGCAGTTGGGGTCCGGATGATACGCAGTATTTT. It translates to CASSWGPDDTQYF. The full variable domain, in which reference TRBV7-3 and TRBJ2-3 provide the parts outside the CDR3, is GAGVSQTPSNKVTEKGKYVELRCDPISGHTALYWYRQSLGQGPEFLIYFQGTGAADDSGLPNDRFFAVRPEGSVSTLKIQRTERGDSAVYLCASSWGPDDTQYFGPGTRLTVL.

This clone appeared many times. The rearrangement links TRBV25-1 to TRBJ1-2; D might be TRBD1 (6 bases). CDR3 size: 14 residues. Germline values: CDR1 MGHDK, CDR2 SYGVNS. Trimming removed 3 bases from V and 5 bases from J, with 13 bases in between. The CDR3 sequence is CASSDRNRVYGYTF. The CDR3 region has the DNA TGTGCCAGCAGTGACCGCAACAGGGTTTATGGCTACACCTTC.

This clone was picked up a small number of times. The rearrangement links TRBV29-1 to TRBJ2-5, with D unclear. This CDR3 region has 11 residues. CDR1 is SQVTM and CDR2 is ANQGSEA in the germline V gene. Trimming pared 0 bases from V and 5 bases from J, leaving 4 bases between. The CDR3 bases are TGCAGCGTTGAAGATTCGGAGACCCAGTACTTC. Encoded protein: CSVEDSETQYF.